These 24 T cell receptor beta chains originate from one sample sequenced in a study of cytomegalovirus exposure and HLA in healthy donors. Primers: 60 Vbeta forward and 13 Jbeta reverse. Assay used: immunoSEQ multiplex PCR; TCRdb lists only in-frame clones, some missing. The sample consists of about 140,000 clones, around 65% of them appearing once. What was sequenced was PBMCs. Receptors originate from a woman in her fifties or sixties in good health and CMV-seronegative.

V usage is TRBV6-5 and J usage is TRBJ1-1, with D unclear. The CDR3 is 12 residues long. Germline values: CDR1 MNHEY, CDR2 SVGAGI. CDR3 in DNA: TGTGCTCCCGGTGGGAGGAACACTGAAGCTTTCTTT. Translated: CAPGGRNTEAFF.

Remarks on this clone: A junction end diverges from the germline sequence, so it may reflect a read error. The CDR3 DNA follows: TGTGCCAGCAGCTTATGGGAGACTGCCTCCTACAATGAGCAGCTCTTC. This sequence encodes CASSLWETASYNEQLF. This chain connects TRBV7-3 to TRBJ2-1, with D maybe TRBD2 (5 bases). The CDR3 spans 16 residues. In germline, CDR1 is SGHTA, CDR2 FQGTGA.

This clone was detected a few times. The CDR3 is CASSLGVGTRQQFF. The CDR3 nucleotides read TGTGCCAGCAGCTTAGGGGTCGGGACTAGACAACAGTTCTTC. The J gene is TRBJ2-1, the V gene TRBV11-2; 8 nucleotides align to TRBD2. CDR1 and CDR2 (germline): SGHAT, FQNNGV. This CDR3 has 14 amino acids. The J segment lost 13 bases and the V segment lost 1 base, leaving 9 bases of the junction unmatched.

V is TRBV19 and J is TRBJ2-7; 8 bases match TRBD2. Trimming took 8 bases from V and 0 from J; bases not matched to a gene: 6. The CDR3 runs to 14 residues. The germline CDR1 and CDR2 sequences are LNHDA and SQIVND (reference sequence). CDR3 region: CASSGGVGSYEQYF. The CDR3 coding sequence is TGTGCCAGTTCCGGGGGGGTCGGCTCCTACGAGCAGTACTTC.

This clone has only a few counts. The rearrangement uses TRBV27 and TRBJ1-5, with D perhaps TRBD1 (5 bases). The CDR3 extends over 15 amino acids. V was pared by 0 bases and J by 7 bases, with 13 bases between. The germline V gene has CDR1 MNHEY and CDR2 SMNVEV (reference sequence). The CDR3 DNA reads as TGTGCCAGCAGTTTATCCGGCAGGGTAGACCAGCCCCAGCATTTT. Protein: CASSLSGRVDQPQHF.

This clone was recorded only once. The CDR3 DNA reads TGTGCCAGCAGCTTAGTACCAGGGGAGTCCGGGGAGCTGTTTTTT. Its translation is CASSLVPGESGELFF. V is TRBV7-8 and J is TRBJ2-2, with D possibly TRBD1 on 6 matching bases. The germline CDR1 and CDR2 sequences are SGHVS and FQNEAQ. Between the trimmed V and J ends, which lost 1 base and 6 bases, there was a span of 12 bases. The CDR3 is 15 amino acids. The full variable domain, in which reference TRBV7-8 and TRBJ2-2 provide the parts outside the CDR3, is GAGVSQSPRYKVAKRGQDVALRCDPISGHVSLFWYQQALGQGPEFLTYFQNEAQLDKSGLPSDRFFAERPEGSVSTLKIQRTQQEDSAVYLCASSLVPGESGELFFGEGSRLTVL.

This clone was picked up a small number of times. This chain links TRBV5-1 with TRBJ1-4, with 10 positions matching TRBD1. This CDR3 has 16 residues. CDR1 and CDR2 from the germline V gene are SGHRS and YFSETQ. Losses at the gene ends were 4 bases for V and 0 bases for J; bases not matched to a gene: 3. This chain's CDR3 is CASSIGTGATNEKLFF. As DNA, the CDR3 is TGCGCCAGCAGCATCGGGACAGGGGCAACTAATGAAAAACTGTTTTTT.

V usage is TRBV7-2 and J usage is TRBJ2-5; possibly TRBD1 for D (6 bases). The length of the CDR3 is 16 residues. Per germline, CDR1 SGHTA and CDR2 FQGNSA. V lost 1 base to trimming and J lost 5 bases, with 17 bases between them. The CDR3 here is CASSLGGSSRGETQYF. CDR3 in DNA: TGTGCCAGCAGCTTAGGAGGGTCTAGTAGGGGGGAGACCCAGTACTTC.

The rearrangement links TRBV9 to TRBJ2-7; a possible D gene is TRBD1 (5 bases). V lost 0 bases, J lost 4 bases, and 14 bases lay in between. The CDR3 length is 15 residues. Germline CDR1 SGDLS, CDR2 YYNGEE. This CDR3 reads CASSVDTGDFYEQYF. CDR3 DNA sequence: TGTGCCAGCAGCGTAGATACAGGTGATTTTTACGAGCAGTACTTC.

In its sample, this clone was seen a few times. The CDR3 nucleotides are TGCGCCAGCAGCCAAGGTAACAGGAACACTGAAGCTTTCTTT. It codes for CASSQGNRNTEAFF. The rearrangement links TRBV4-1 to TRBJ1-1, with D unresolved. CDR1 and CDR2 from the germline V gene are MGHRA and YSYEKL. CDR3 length: 14 residues. Deletions cut 1 base from V and 1 base from J, with 7 bases between.

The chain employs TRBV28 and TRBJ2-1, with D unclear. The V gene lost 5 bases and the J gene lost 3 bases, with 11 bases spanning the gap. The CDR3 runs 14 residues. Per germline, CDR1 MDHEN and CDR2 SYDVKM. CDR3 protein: CASSPPTGYNEQFF. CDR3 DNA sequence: TGTGCCAGCAGTCCGCCGACTGGCTACAATGAGCAGTTCTTC.

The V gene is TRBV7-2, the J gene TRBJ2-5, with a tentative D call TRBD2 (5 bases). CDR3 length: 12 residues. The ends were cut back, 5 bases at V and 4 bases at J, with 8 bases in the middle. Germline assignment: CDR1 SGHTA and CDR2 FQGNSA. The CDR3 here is CASSRRRETQYF. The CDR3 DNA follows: TGTGCCAGCAGCAGGAGGCGAGAGACCCAGTACTTC.

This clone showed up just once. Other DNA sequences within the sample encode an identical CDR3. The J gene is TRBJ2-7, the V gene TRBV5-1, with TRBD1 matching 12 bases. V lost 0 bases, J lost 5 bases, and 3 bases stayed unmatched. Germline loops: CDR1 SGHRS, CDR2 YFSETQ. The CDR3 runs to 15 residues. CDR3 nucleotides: TGCGCCAGCAGCTTGGCCGGGACAGGGGGCGACGAGCAGTACTTC. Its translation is CASSLAGTGGDEQYF.

The CDR3 coding sequence is TGTGCCAGTAAAAGGGACAGGGGGGCTGGGGAGCTGTTTTTT. This gives the protein CASKRDRGAGELFF. The chain joins TRBV19 to TRBJ2-2; 11 nucleotides line up with TRBD1. Germline V gene lookup returns CDR1 LNHDA and CDR2 SQIVND (reference sequence). The CDR3 runs 14 residues. V shed 7 bases, J shed 8 bases, and the junction held 6 bases outside the gene matches. The whole variable domain, filled in from reference TRBV19 and TRBJ2-2, reads DGGITQSPKYLFRKEGQNVTLSCEQNLNHDAMYWYRQDPGQGLRLIYYSQIVNDFQKGDIAEGYSVSREKKESFPLTVTSAQKNPTAFYLCASKRDRGAGELFFGEGSRLTVL.

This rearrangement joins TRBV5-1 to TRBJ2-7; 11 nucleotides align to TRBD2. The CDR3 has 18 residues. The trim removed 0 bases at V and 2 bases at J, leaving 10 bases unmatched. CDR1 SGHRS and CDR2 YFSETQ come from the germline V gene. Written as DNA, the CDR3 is TGCGCCAGCAGCTTGGGTACTAGCGGGAGTCCCAATACCTACGAGCAGTACTTC. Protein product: CASSLGTSGSPNTYEQYF.

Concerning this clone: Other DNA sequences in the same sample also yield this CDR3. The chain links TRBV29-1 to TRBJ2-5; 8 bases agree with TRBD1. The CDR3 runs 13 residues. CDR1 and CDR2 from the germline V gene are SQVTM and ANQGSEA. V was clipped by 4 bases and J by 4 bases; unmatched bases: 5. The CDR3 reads CSVGQGARETQYF. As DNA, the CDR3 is TGCAGCGTTGGCCAGGGGGCACGAGAGACCCAGTACTTC.

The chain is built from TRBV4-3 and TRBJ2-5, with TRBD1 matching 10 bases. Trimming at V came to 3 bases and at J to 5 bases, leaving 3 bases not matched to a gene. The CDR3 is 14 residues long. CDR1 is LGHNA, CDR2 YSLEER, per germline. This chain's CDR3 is CASSQTGGWETQYF. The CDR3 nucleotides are TGCGCCAGCAGCCAGACAGGGGGCTGGGAGACCCAGTACTTC.

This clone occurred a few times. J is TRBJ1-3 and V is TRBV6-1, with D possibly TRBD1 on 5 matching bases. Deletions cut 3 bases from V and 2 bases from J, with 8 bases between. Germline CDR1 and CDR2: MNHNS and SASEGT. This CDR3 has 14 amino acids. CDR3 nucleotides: TGTGCCAGCAGTGATGCAGGGACTGGAAACACCATATATTTT. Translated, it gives CASSDAGTGNTIYF.

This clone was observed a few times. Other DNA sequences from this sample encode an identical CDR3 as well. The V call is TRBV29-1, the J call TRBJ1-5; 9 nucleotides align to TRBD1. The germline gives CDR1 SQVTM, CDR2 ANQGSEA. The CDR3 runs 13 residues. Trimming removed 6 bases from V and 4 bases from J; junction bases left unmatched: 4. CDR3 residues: CSVGQGPNQPQHF. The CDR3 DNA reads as TGCAGCGTGGGACAGGGTCCTAATCAGCCCCAGCATTTT.

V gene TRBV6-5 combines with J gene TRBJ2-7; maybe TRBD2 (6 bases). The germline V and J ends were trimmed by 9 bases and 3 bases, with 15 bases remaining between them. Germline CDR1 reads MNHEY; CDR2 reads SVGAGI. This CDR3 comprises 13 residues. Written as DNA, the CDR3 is TGTGCCAGTTCGGGGGTACCCCACTACGAGCAGTACTTC. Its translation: CASSGVPHYEQYF.

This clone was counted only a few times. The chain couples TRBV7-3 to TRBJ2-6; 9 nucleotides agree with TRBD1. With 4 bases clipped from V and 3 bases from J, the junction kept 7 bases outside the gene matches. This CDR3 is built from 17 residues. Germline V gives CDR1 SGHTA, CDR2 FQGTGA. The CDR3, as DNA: TGTGCCAGCAGCTCAGGACAGGGGTTGGGTGGGGCCAACGTCCTGACTTTC. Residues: CASSSGQGLGGANVLTF.

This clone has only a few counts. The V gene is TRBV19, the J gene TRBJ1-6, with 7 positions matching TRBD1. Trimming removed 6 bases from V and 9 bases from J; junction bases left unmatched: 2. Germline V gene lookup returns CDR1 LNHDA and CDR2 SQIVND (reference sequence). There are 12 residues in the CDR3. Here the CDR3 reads CASSTGVSPLHF. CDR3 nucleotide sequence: TGTGCCAGTAGCACAGGGGTTTCACCCCTCCACTTT.

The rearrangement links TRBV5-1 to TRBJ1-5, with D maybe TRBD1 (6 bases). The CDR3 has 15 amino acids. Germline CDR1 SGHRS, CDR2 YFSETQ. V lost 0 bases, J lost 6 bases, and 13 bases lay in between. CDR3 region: CASSLGTGIFQPQHF. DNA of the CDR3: TGCGCCAGCAGCTTGGGTACAGGGATTTTTCAGCCCCAGCATTTT.

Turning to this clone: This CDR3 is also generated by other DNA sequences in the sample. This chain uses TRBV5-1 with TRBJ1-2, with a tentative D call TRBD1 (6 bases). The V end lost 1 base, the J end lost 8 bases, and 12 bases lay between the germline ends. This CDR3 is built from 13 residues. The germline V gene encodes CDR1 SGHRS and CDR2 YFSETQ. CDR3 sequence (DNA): TGCGCCAGCAGCTTGACCACAGGGAGAGGCTACACCTTC. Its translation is CASSLTTGRGYTF.